Only one count was recorded for the clone carrying this T cell receptor beta chain. These data are taken from a study of blood T cell repertoires in COVID-19. Study in general: T cells, B-cell-depleted T cells, or PBMCs provided the cDNA or gDNA that served as material.

The CDR3 runs 15 residues. V lost 2 bases and J 0 bases, leaving 5 bases between the germline ends. Germline-derived CDR1 and CDR2 are MNHEY and SVGAGI. Authors' analysis steps: Reference gene primer amplification yielded estimated nucleated cell counts. Some clones are missing from TCRdb's copy, which holds only in-frame ones; the method was immunoSEQ multiplex PCR. D and trimming come from the DNA, and the V and J calls and clone size come from that table. The repertoire consists of approximately 180,000 clones, with 70% to 85% occurring once and the leading ten covering around 15%. V and J are TRBV6-5 and TRBJ2-6; D ambiguous. The TCR originated in a woman between 45 and 65 years old who had recovered from COVID-19. The specimen sequenced was PBMCs or T cells enriched from blood (not recorded which). In nucleotides, the CDR3 is TGTGCCAGCAGTTACCTCCGCTCTGGGGCCAACGTCCTGACTTTC. This sequence encodes CASSYLRSGANVLTF.